These 19 T cell receptor beta chains were all obtained from the same sample, sequenced in a study of cytomegalovirus exposure and HLA in healthy donors (dated by TCRdb to about 2017). The library relied on the immunoSEQ multiplex PCR assay. For the multiplex PCR, a mixture combining 60 forward primers for TCR Vbeta segments and 13 reverse primers for TCR Jbeta segments was used. Imported from immuneACCESS, the table was reduced by TCRdb to in-frame sequences with V and J called. These copies leave out some clones; in studies compared against another copy, an unresolved V gene accounts for under half, and the cause of the remainder is not known. The table for this sample records roughly 65,000 clones. The ten top clones hold 15% to 20% of the sample. Sequenced material: PBMCs. Every receptor here comes from a boy aged 5-17 years in good health and CMV-seronegative.

Frequency places this clone as medium-sized. The gene calls are TRBV6-1 and TRBJ1-5; 7 bases are shared with TRBD1. In germline, CDR1 is MNHNS, CDR2 SASEGT. The J segment lost 4 bases and the V segment lost 6 bases, leaving 3 bases of the junction unmatched. The CDR3 consists of 13 residues. The CDR3, as DNA: TGTGCCAGCAGAGACAGGGCTAATCAGCCCCAGCATTTT. As protein: CASRDRANQPQHF.

This chain links TRBV14 with TRBJ2-1, with 11 nucleotides matching TRBD2. The CDR3 totals 14 residues. V trimming: 5 bases; J trimming: 8 bases; junction bases outside the gene matches: 5. Germline V gene lookup returns CDR1 SGHDN and CDR2 FVKESK. CDR3 protein: CASSRTSGLDEQFF. CDR3 nucleotide sequence: TGTGCCAGCAGCAGGACTAGCGGGCTGGATGAGCAGTTCTTC. The entire variable domain, with the rest obtained from reference TRBV14 and TRBJ2-1, is as follows: EAGVTQFPSHSVIEKGQTVTLRCDPISGHDNLYWYRRVMGKEIKFLLHFVKESKQDESGMPNNRFLAERTGGTYSTLKVQPAELEDSGVYFCASSRTSGLDEQFFGPGTRLTVL.

The chain combines TRBV14 with TRBJ2-4; D might be TRBD1 (5 bases). Germline loops: CDR1 SGHDN, CDR2 FVKESK. The V end lost 1 base, the J end lost 9 bases, and 13 bases lay between the germline ends. This CDR3 has 14 amino acids. CDR3 region: CASSQVGPLGIQYF. CDR3 DNA: TGTGCCAGCAGCCAAGTGGGGCCCCTAGGCATTCAGTACTTC.

The rearrangement links TRBV7-9 to TRBJ1-2; 7 bases fit TRBD1. Trimming at V came to 0 bases and at J to 8 bases, leaving 3 bases not matched to a gene. The CDR3 is 13 amino acids. Germline CDR1 and CDR2: SEHNR and FQNEAQ (reference sequence). Written as DNA, the CDR3 is TGTGCCAGCAGCTTAGCCCAGGGGGAAGGCTACACCTTC. Translating it yields CASSLAQGEGYTF.

V usage is TRBV30 and J usage is TRBJ1-5, with 7 positions matching TRBD1. J was trimmed by 9 bases and V by 1 base; bases with no gene match: 15. There are 16 residues in the CDR3. Germline CDR1 reads GTSNPN; CDR2 reads SVGIG (reference sequence). The CDR3 nucleotides read TGTGCCTGGAGTGCCCCGGGACAGCAATCGGCAGCGCCCCAGCATTTT. Protein: CAWSAPGQQSAAPQHF.

The V and J genes are TRBV5-6 and TRBJ1-1; D remains ambiguous. Trimming shortened V by 4 bases and J by 1 base, and 11 bases separated the two germline ends. The CDR3 extends over 14 amino acids. Germline values: CDR1 SGHDT, CDR2 YYEEEE. The CDR3 protein is CASSRGLQNTEAFF. CDR3 DNA sequence: TGTGCCAGCAGCCGAGGACTTCAGAACACTGAAGCTTTCTTT.

The chain joins TRBV9 to TRBJ2-7; TRBD2 aligns across 8 bases. V was clipped by 3 bases and J by 3 bases; unmatched bases: 11. CDR1 SGDLS and CDR2 YYNGEE come from the germline V gene. This CDR3 is 16 amino acids long. CDR3 DNA sequence: TGTGCCAGCAGCGCCGGGGGGGGCGGGGCCTACTACGAGCAGTACTTC. This codes for CASSAGGGGAYYEQYF.

The V and J genes are TRBV6-6 and TRBJ2-3; D is perhaps TRBD1 (6 bases). V was cut by 5 bases and J by 0 bases, with 12 bases left in between. This CDR3 spans 15 amino acids. The V gene's germline CDR1 is MNHNY and CDR2 SVGAGI (reference sequence). As DNA, the CDR3 is TGTGCCAGCAGTCCCGGGACATCTAGCACAGATACGCAGTATTTT. This translates into CASSPGTSSTDTQYF.

The V and J genes are TRBV9 and TRBJ1-5; no firm D call. The CDR3 consists of 14 residues. Trimming stripped 0 bases from V and 8 bases from J, with 12 bases between. The germline CDR1 and CDR2 sequences are SGDLS and YYNGEE. CDR3 in DNA: TGTGCCAGCAGCGTAGCGGCAGGAAAAGAGCCCCAGCATTTT. Protein sequence: CASSVAAGKEPQHF.

In regard to this clone: Its ends do not fully match the called genes, so a read error is possible. This CDR3 is also generated by other DNA sequences in the sample. The rearrangement uses TRBV5-1 and TRBJ2-2; D is possibly TRBD1 (5 bases). This CDR3 contains 15 residues. Germline V gives CDR1 SGHRS, CDR2 YFSETQ. CDR3 region: CASTRTSENTGELFF. Written as DNA, the CDR3 is TGTGCCAGCACCCGGACATCCGAGAACACCGGGGAGCTGTTTTTT.

J is TRBJ1-4 and V is TRBV5-4; 10 bases map to TRBD1. Germline V lookup: CDR1 SGHNT, CDR2 YYREEE (reference sequence). The CDR3 runs to 14 residues. The trim removed 4 bases at V and 5 bases at J, leaving 2 bases unmatched. The CDR3: CASSKDRGNEKLFF. The CDR3 region has the DNA TGTGCCAGCAGCAAGGACAGGGGGAATGAAAAACTGTTTTTT.

This rearrangement joins TRBV7-2 to TRBJ2-2, with D tentatively TRBD1 (6 bases). CDR1 and CDR2 (germline): SGHTA, FQGNSA. V was clipped by 1 base and J by 7 bases, with 10 bases between them. This CDR3 spans 14 amino acids. In nucleotides, the CDR3 is TGTGCCAGCAGCTTAGTTTCAGGGGACGGGGAGCTGTTTTTT. Amino acid sequence: CASSLVSGDGELFF.

The chain is built from TRBV29-1 and TRBJ2-1, with TRBD2 matching 7 bases. The CDR3 is made up of 14 amino acids. The V gene's germline CDR1 is SQVTM and CDR2 ANQGSEA. V lost 7 bases and J lost 8; bases outside the gene matches: 14. CDR3 bases: TGCAGCGCCCATGGGGGGGGGTCCCTCTATGAGCAGTTCTTC. It codes for CSAHGGGSLYEQFF.

The chain links TRBV10-3 to TRBJ2-2; D may be TRBD1 (5 bases). CDR1 and CDR2 (germline): ENHRY, SYGVKD. V was cut by 5 bases and J by 5 bases, with 15 bases left in between. The CDR3 runs to 15 residues. The chain's CDR3 is CAISTDSSGTGELFF. CDR3 nucleotides: TGTGCCATCAGTACCGACAGCAGTGGAACCGGGGAGCTGTTTTTT.

The V and J genes are TRBV30 and TRBJ2-7, with TRBD1 identical over 8 bases. Per germline, CDR1 GTSNPN and CDR2 SVGIG (reference sequence). The CDR3 consists of 12 residues. V was clipped by 1 base and J by 4 bases; unmatched bases: 0. The CDR3 here is CAWSGQGYEQYF. As DNA, the CDR3 is TGTGCCTGGAGTGGACAGGGGTACGAGCAGTACTTC.

The V and J genes are TRBV29-1 and TRBJ2-6; 7 nucleotides agree with TRBD1. Germline CDR1 reads SQVTM; CDR2 reads ANQGSEA. This CDR3 has 15 residues. Trimming removed 3 bases from V and 1 base from J; junction bases left unmatched: 3. The CDR3 is CSVEDRWSGANVLTF. CDR3 DNA sequence: TGCAGCGTTGAGGACAGGTGGTCTGGGGCCAACGTCCTGACTTTC.

This chain links TRBV19 with TRBJ2-7, with D possibly being TRBD2 (5 bases). The germline V gene encodes CDR1 LNHDA and CDR2 SQIVND (reference sequence). There are 13 residues in the CDR3. The V end lost 0 bases, the J end lost 4 bases, and 7 bases lay between the germline ends. CDR3 nucleotide sequence: TGTGCCAGTAGTATAGATTGGAGGTACGAGCAGTACTTC. It translates to CASSIDWRYEQYF.

In DNA form, the CDR3 reads TGCGCCAGCAGCCAGAACAGGGCGGGTAACTATGGCTACACCTTC. This codes for CASSQNRAGNYGYTF. The V gene is TRBV4-3, the J gene TRBJ1-2; perhaps TRBD1 as D (6 bases). V lost 3 bases, J lost 1 base, and 12 bases lay in between. The germline V gene has CDR1 LGHNA and CDR2 YSLEER. The CDR3 loop spans 15 amino acids.

V and J are TRBV5-1 and TRBJ1-1; D unresolved. Germline V gene sequence: CDR1 SGHRS, CDR2 YFSETQ. V lost 4 bases to trimming and J lost 2 bases, with 12 bases between them. This CDR3 has 14 amino acids. Here the CDR3 reads CASSDYFSNTEAFF. In DNA form, the CDR3 reads TGCGCCAGCAGCGATTATTTCAGTAACACTGAAGCTTTCTTT.